This T cell receptor beta chain was sequenced for a study of CD8 T cells in Susac syndrome. Random hexamers were used to reverse transcribe an amount of about 0.5 to 1 ug RNA. TCRdb re-called the immunoSEQ multiplex PCR reads with MiXCR, one entry per CDR3 protein. The sample lists around 79,000 distinct CDR3 sequences, approximately 94% occurring once. Negative isolation was applied to CD8+ and CD4+ T cells, and FACS enrichment was applied to TEMRA cells. V shed 5 bases, J shed 8 bases, and the junction held 15 bases outside the gene matches. This CDR3 has 16 residues. Germline assignment: CDR1 LGHDT and CDR2 YNNKEL (reference sequence).

The gene calls are TRBV3-1 and TRBJ2-1, with 7 bases lining up with TRBD1. This TCR derives from a human donor with multiple sclerosis. The sequencing sample was made of CD8+ T cells from PBMCs. The CDR3 sequence: CASSRGGGEVWDEQFF. CDR3 sequence (DNA): TGTGCCAGCAGCAGAGGGGGCGGCGAGGTTTGGGATGAGCAGTTCTTC.